These T cell receptor beta chains were read from a single sample in a study of blood T cell repertoires in COVID-19. Profiling relied on immunoSEQ multiplex PCR, and the TCRdb table lists in-frame clones only, not all of them. The sample lists about 130,000 clones, around 88% occurring once. The sequenced sample consisted of peripheral blood. These receptors originate from a man aged 50-60 years with acute or convalescent COVID-19. CDR3s include the opening cysteine and the closing phenylalanine or tryptophan. The D gene is left open where the match is weak. Clone size appears in some rows only: once, few, many, or a class for an expanded clone.

clone size: .
CDR3 length: 13
V gene: TRBV9
D gene: .
J gene: TRBJ1-1
CDR3 DNA: TGTGCCAGCACCCCGTGGCGGGACACTGAAGCTTTCTTT
CDR3 protein: CASTPWRDTEAFF

clone size: .
CDR3 length: 11
V gene: TRBV7-5
D gene: .
J gene: TRBJ1-2
CDR3 DNA: TGTGCCAGAATGACAGGGCATGGCTACACCTTC
CDR3 protein: CARMTGHGYTF

clone size: .
CDR3 length: 16
V gene: TRBV15
D gene: TRBD1
J gene: TRBJ1-2
CDR3 DNA: TGTGCCACCAGCAGGGGCGGGACAGGGGCCGCCTATGGCTACACCTTC
CDR3 protein: CATSRGGTGAAYGYTF

clone size: few
CDR3 length: 13
V gene: TRBV5-6
D gene: .
J gene: TRBJ1-5
CDR3 DNA: TGTGCCAGCAGCTCCGCCCGTAGTCAGCCCCAGCATTTT
CDR3 protein: CASSSARSQPQHF

clone size: .
CDR3 length: 15
V gene: TRBV9
D gene: TRBD1
J gene: TRBJ1-2
CDR3 DNA: TGTGCCAGCAGCGTATTAGGACAGGGGAGGTATGGCTACACCTTC
CDR3 protein: CASSVLGQGRYGYTF

clone size: .
CDR3 length: 14
V gene: TRBV5-5
D gene: .
J gene: TRBJ1-4
CDR3 DNA: TGTGCCAGCACCCCATTGACTGTTAATGAAAAACTGTTTTTT
CDR3 protein: CASTPLTVNEKLFF

clone size: few
CDR3 length: 14
V gene: TRBV7-9
D gene: .
J gene: TRBJ1-5
CDR3 DNA: TGTGCCAGCAGCTTAGGGGCTGGCAATCAGCCCCAGCATTTT
CDR3 protein: CASSLGAGNQPQHF

clone size: .
CDR3 length: 11
V gene: TRBV30
D gene: .
J gene: TRBJ1-1
CDR3 DNA: TGTGCCTGGAAAACAGGGATTGAAGCTTTCTTT
CDR3 protein: CAWKTGIEAFF

clone size: .
CDR3 length: 16
V gene: TRBV28
D gene: TRBD2
J gene: TRBJ2-2
CDR3 DNA: TGTGCCAGCAGGGCCGGGACTAGCGTGCGCACCGGGGAGCTGTTTTTT
CDR3 protein: CASRAGTSVRTGELFF

clone size: .
CDR3 length: 15
V gene: TRBV13
D gene: TRBD2
J gene: TRBJ2-3
CDR3 DNA: TGTGCCAGTTCCCCACTAGCGGGAGTTTCAGATACGCAGTATTTT
CDR3 protein: CASSPLAGVSDTQYF

clone size: .
CDR3 length: 13
V gene: TRBV19
D gene: TRBD1
J gene: TRBJ2-5
CDR3 DNA: TGTGCCAGTAACAGGGGTATGAAAGAGACCCAGTACTTC
CDR3 protein: CASNRGMKETQYF

clone size: .
CDR3 length: 15
V gene: TRBV29-1
D gene: TRBD2
J gene: TRBJ2-3
CDR3 DNA: TGCAGCGTTGCCCCCTTGGGGGGGGGCACAGATACGCAGTATTTT
CDR3 protein: CSVAPLGGGTDTQYF

clone size: .
CDR3 length: 17
V gene: TRBV4-1
D gene: .
J gene: TRBJ2-5
CDR3 DNA: TGCGCCAGCAGCCGCACGCTTCGCGTCACCGTTAAAGAGACCCAGTACTTC
CDR3 protein: CASSRTLRVTVKETQYF

clone size: .
CDR3 length: 14
V gene: TRBV4-1
D gene: .
J gene: TRBJ2-7
CDR3 DNA: TGCGCCAGCAGCCAAGGAGTCCAGGGCTACGAGCAGTACTTC
CDR3 protein: CASSQGVQGYEQYF

clone size: .
CDR3 length: 12
V gene: TRBV3-1/TRBV3-2
D gene: .
J gene: TRBJ1-5
CDR3 DNA: TGTGCCAGCAGCCAGGGGGCCGAGCCCCAGCATTTT
CDR3 protein: CASSQGAEPQHF

clone size: .
CDR3 length: 13
V gene: TRBV7-9
D gene: TRBD1
J gene: TRBJ1-2
CDR3 DNA: TGTGCCAGCAGCGCCCGGGACAGGGGCGTCTACACCTTC
CDR3 protein: CASSARDRGVYTF

clone size: .
CDR3 length: 13
V gene: TRBV3-1/TRBV3-2
D gene: .
J gene: TRBJ2-3
CDR3 DNA: TGTGCCAGCAGCCGCCGGGGGACAGATACGCAGTATTTT
CDR3 protein: CASSRRGTDTQYF

clone size: .
CDR3 length: 13
V gene: TRBV5-1
D gene: .
J gene: TRBJ1-2
CDR3 DNA: TGCGCCAGCAGCTTGGCGCCGGGTGAAGACTACACCTTC
CDR3 protein: CASSLAPGEDYTF

clone size: .
CDR3 length: 15
V gene: TRBV4-1
D gene: .
J gene: TRBJ1-3
CDR3 DNA: TGCGCCAGCAGCCAAGAGGAGTCTTCTGGAAACACCATATATTTT
CDR3 protein: CASSQEESSGNTIYF

clone size: .
CDR3 length: 15
V gene: TRBV15
D gene: TRBD1
J gene: TRBJ2-7
CDR3 DNA: TGTGCCACCAGCGAGGGGTACAGGGGGAGCTACGAGCAGTACTTC
CDR3 protein: CATSEGYRGSYEQYF

clone size: .
CDR3 length: 14
V gene: TRBV7-8
D gene: .
J gene: TRBJ2-7
CDR3 DNA: TGTGCCAGCAGCTTAGGTGAGCTATCCTACGAGCAGTACTTC
CDR3 protein: CASSLGELSYEQYF

clone size: once
CDR3 length: 14
V gene: TRBV20-1
D gene: .
J gene: TRBJ1-2
CDR3 DNA: TGCAGTGCTAGTCTCCCCAACTCTAACTATGGCTACACCTTC
CDR3 protein: CSASLPNSNYGYTF

clone size: few
CDR3 length: 13
V gene: TRBV2
D gene: .
J gene: TRBJ2-2
CDR3 DNA: TGTGCCAGCGCAACTAGGACCACCGGGGAGCTGTTTTTT
CDR3 protein: CASATRTTGELFF

clone size: .
CDR3 length: 15
V gene: TRBV6-4
D gene: .
J gene: TRBJ2-1
CDR3 DNA: TGTGCCAGCAGTCAAATTTGGGGCGGCTACAATGAGCAGTTCTTC
CDR3 protein: CASSQIWGGYNEQFF

clone size: .
CDR3 length: 15
V gene: TRBV5-1
D gene: TRBD1
J gene: TRBJ1-1
CDR3 DNA: TGCGCCAGCAGCTATCCGGGACAGGGCGACACTGAAGCTTTCTTT
CDR3 protein: CASSYPGQGDTEAFF

clone size: .
CDR3 length: 16
V gene: TRBV18
D gene: TRBD2
J gene: TRBJ2-2
CDR3 DNA: TGTGCCAGCTCACGTTTAGCGGGAGTGAACACCGGGGAGCTGTTTTTT
CDR3 protein: CASSRLAGVNTGELFF

clone size: .
CDR3 length: 16
V gene: TRBV11-2
D gene: .
J gene: TRBJ1-3
CDR3 DNA: TGTGCCAGCAGCAACCCCAGGATTAGCTCTGGAAACACCATATATTTT
CDR3 protein: CASSNPRISSGNTIYF

clone size: .
CDR3 length: 13
V gene: TRBV12-3/TRBV12-4
D gene: .
J gene: TRBJ1-1
CDR3 DNA: TGTGCCAGCAGTCACTATGAGAACACTGAAGCTTTCTTT
CDR3 protein: CASSHYENTEAFF

clone size: .
CDR3 length: 14
V gene: TRBV6-5
D gene: .
J gene: TRBJ1-1
CDR3 DNA: TGTGCCAGCATTATTGGACAGTCAAACACTGAAGCTTTCTTT
CDR3 protein: CASIIGQSNTEAFF

clone size: .
CDR3 length: 14
V gene: TRBV15
D gene: TRBD1
J gene: TRBJ2-1
CDR3 DNA: TGTGCCACCAGACACCGGGACAGGGTACATGAGCAGTTCTTC
CDR3 protein: CATRHRDRVHEQFF

clone size: .
CDR3 length: 15
V gene: TRBV4-1
D gene: .
J gene: TRBJ1-5
CDR3 DNA: TGCGCCAGCAGCCAAGTTCGGGAGCCGGGACAGCCCCAGCATTTT
CDR3 protein: CASSQVREPGQPQHF